The 31 T cell receptor beta chains in this list originate from one sample, sequenced in a study of OX40 agonist ivuxolimab in advanced cancers. Sequencing used immunoSEQ multiplex PCR; TCRdb keeps in-frame clones, though not all of them. The sample carries roughly 70,000 clones, 85% recorded once. Here the sequenced sample was CD4+ or CD8+ T cells sorted from blood, taken in a trial of the OX40 agonist ivuxolimab. These receptors were taken from an adult with an advanced solid tumor such as melanoma, head and neck, liver or kidney cancer.

The V call is TRBV13, the J call TRBJ2-7; 11 bases are shared with TRBD2. Per the germline V gene, CDR1 is PRHDT and CDR2 is FYEKMQ (reference sequence). Unmatched junction bases numbered 11, after V lost 5 bases and J lost 5 bases. CDR3 length: 16 residues. CDR3 sequence reads: CASSQIRLAGSNEQYF. CDR3 DNA sequence: TGTGCCAGCAGCCAAATCAGACTAGCGGGATCCAACGAGCAGTACTTC.

The chain uses TRBV10-3 and TRBJ2-7; 8 positions match TRBD1. The CDR3 loop spans 13 amino acids. In germline, CDR1 is ENHRY, CDR2 SYGVKD. The V and J ends lost 4 bases and 4 bases, in that order; junction bases with no gene match: 3. The CDR3 bases are TGTGCCATCAGTGTTACAGGGGGATACGAGCAGTACTTC. The encoded protein is CAISVTGGYEQYF.

This clone was recorded once. CDR3 in amino acids: CASSLVRGPTKEAFF. The DNA for the CDR3 is TGTGCCAGCAGCTTAGTTCGAGGACCGACGAAGGAAGCTTTCTTT. The genes are TRBV7-8 and TRBJ1-1; D not resolved. Trimming cost V 1 base and J 8 bases, with 17 bases left between them. Germline CDR1 and CDR2: SGHVS and FQNEAQ. The CDR3 has 15 residues.

This clone has only a few counts. The chain is built from TRBV21-1 and TRBJ2-3; the listed D gene, TRBD2, was not tested against the DNA. TRBV21-1 is tagged as a pseudogene. This CDR3 is built from 18 residues. CDR3: CASSKALGRRPHTDTQYF. The DNA for the CDR3 is TGTGCCAGCAGCAAAGCACTCGGAAGGAGGCCCCACACAGATACGCAGTATTTT.

The chain has TRBV18 and TRBJ2-1; perhaps TRBD2 as D (6 bases). The CDR3 totals 12 residues. Trimming shortened V by 6 bases and J by 8 bases, and 11 bases separated the two germline ends. Germline V gene data show CDR1 as KGHSH and CDR2 as LQKENI. The CDR3 reads CASSLKRDEQFF. The CDR3 coding sequence is TGTGCCAGCTCCCTAAAGCGGGATGAGCAGTTCTTC.

CDR3 amino acids: CASRGQAMNTEAFF. CDR3 sequence (DNA): TGCGCCAGCAGAGGACAGGCGATGAACACTGAAGCTTTCTTT. This chain joins TRBV5-1 and TRBJ1-1, with TRBD1 matching over 7 bases. Germline CDR1 is SGHRS and CDR2 is YFSETQ. Losses at the gene ends were 5 bases for V and 0 bases for J; bases not matched to a gene: 4. The CDR3 runs to 14 residues.

The chain combines TRBV7-3 with TRBJ2-7; 8 nucleotides agree with TRBD1. The germline V gene has CDR1 SGHTA and CDR2 FQGTGA. This CDR3 is 15 amino acids long. V shed 5 bases and J 0 bases; nucleotides not matched to a gene: 6. The CDR3 spells CASSPTGGPSYEQYF. CDR3 nucleotides: TGTGCCAGCAGCCCCACAGGGGGACCCTCCTACGAGCAGTACTTC.

The rearrangement links TRBV5-1 to TRBJ2-7; D gene ambiguous. Germline values: CDR1 SGHRS, CDR2 YFSETQ. The ends were cut back, 4 bases at V and 6 bases at J, with 14 bases in the middle. The length of the CDR3 is 13 residues. CDR3 nucleotide sequence: TGCGCCAGCAGCCAGGCTCTGGGGTTCGAGCAGTACTTC. Protein product: CASSQALGFEQYF.

The DNA of the CDR3 is TGTGCCAGCAGCGTAGCTGTGACAGGGGTGGACGGGGAGCTGTTTTTT. It is translated as CASSVAVTGVDGELFF. This rearrangement joins TRBV9 to TRBJ2-2; 8 positions match TRBD1. The CDR3 spans 16 residues. Germline V gene lookup returns CDR1 SGDLS and CDR2 YYNGEE. V was clipped by 0 bases and J by 7 bases; unmatched bases: 8.

The chain couples TRBV5-1 to TRBJ2-1; D is ambiguous. The V and J ends lost 3 bases and 6 bases respectively, with 10 bases between them. This CDR3 is built from 13 residues. CDR1 is SGHRS and CDR2 is YFSETQ in the germline V gene. The CDR3 protein is CASSSLGPNEQFF. The CDR3 DNA reads TGCGCCAGCAGCTCCCTAGGGCCCAATGAGCAGTTCTTC.

This chain uses TRBV7-6 with TRBJ1-4; TRBD1 aligns across 10 bases. The V gene end was trimmed by 5 bases and the J gene end by 8 bases; junction bases not matched to a gene: 8. Germline lookup yields CDR1 SGHVS and CDR2 FNYEAQ. The CDR3 length is 15 residues. This CDR3 reads CASSQGGQGQEKLFF. Here the CDR3 DNA reads TGTGCCAGCAGCCAAGGGGGACAGGGGCAGGAAAAACTGTTTTTT.

The rearrangement joins TRBV6-5 to TRBJ1-3; D is unclear. This CDR3 has 15 amino acids. CDR1 and CDR2 (germline): MNHEY, SVGAGI. The germline V and J ends were trimmed by 2 bases and 0 bases, with 8 bases remaining between them. CDR3: CASSYRDRSGNTIYF. As DNA, the CDR3 is TGTGCCAGCAGTTACAGGGATCGCTCTGGAAACACCATATATTTT.

In DNA, the CDR3 is TGTGCCACCAGCAGGGACAGGGGATTATTAGCTAACTATGGCTACACCTTC. Translation: CATSRDRGLLANYGYTF. This rearrangement joins TRBV15 to TRBJ1-2; 9 bases agree with TRBD1. CDR3 length: 17 amino acids. Germline-derived CDR1 and CDR2 are LNHNV and YYDKDF (reference sequence). V lost 3 bases to trimming and J lost 0 bases; unmatched junction nucleotides: 8.

As concerns this clone: One end of the junction varies from germline; a read error may be responsible. This rearrangement joins TRBV28 to TRBJ1-2; the D gene is possibly TRBD1 (6 bases). The CDR3 totals 14 residues. The germline V gene has CDR1 MDHEN and CDR2 SYDVKM. CDR3 amino acids: CASSLGATGYASFF. DNA of the CDR3: TGTGCCAGCAGTTTGGGAGCTACAGGGTATGCTTCCTTCTTC.

The chain combines TRBV2 with TRBJ2-2; a possible D gene is TRBD1 (5 bases). Germline V gene data show CDR1 as SNHLY and CDR2 as FYNNEI. V was pared by 6 bases and J by 7 bases, with 12 bases between. This CDR3 spans 13 amino acids. The CDR3 coding sequence is TGTGCCAGCAGCCCAGGGTCTCGCGGGGAGCTGTTTTTT. Protein sequence: CASSPGSRGELFF. Variable domain in full (rest from reference TRBV2 and TRBJ2-2): EPEVTQTPSHQVTQMGQEVILRCVPISNHLYFYWYRQILGQKVEFLVSFYNNEISEKSEIFDDQFSVERPDGSNFTLKIRSTKLEDSAMYFCASSPGSRGELFFGEGSRLTVL.

V is TRBV10-3 and J is TRBJ2-7, with unresolved D. This CDR3 is built from 12 residues. Germline V gene data show CDR1 as ENHRY and CDR2 as SYGVKD. V was pared by 3 bases and J by 3 bases, with 6 bases between. CDR3 in DNA: TGTGCCATCAGTGATGGGTTCTACGAGCAGTACTTC. Its protein product is CAISDGFYEQYF.

The chain carries TRBV10-2 and TRBJ2-6, with 7 bases that match TRBD1. Per the germline V gene, CDR1 is WSHSY and CDR2 is SAAADI. This CDR3 is built from 15 residues. J was trimmed by 3 bases and V by 6 bases; bases with no gene match: 5. In DNA, the CDR3 is TGCGCCAGCAGAGACAGGGTTTATGGGGCCAACGTCCTGACTTTC. This sequence encodes CASRDRVYGANVLTF.

This clone was seen only a few times. This rearrangement joins TRBV6-1 to TRBJ1-5, with D possibly being TRBD1 (5 bases). Deletions cut 5 bases from V and 6 bases from J, with 17 bases between. Germline V gene data show CDR1 as MNHNS and CDR2 as SASEGT. The CDR3 extends over 15 amino acids. DNA of the CDR3: TGTGCCAGCAGTCTGGGACTCGATCCGGGTCAGCCCCAGCATTTT. Its protein product is CASSLGLDPGQPQHF.

This sequence joins TRBV27 and TRBJ1-5; D possibly corresponds to TRBD1 (5 bases). V was pared by 4 bases and J by 9 bases, with 13 bases between. This CDR3 region has 13 residues. CDR1 and CDR2 from the germline V gene are MNHEY and SMNVEV (reference sequence). CDR3 bases: TGTGCCAGCAGTTGGGGGATTAGGCGGCCCCAGCATTTT. This encodes CASSWGIRRPQHF.

This chain links TRBV19 with TRBJ1-2; 10 bases fit TRBD1. The CDR3 is made up of 14 amino acids. V lost 3 bases to trimming and J lost 7 bases; unmatched junction nucleotides: 5. From germline, CDR1 is LNHDA and CDR2 SQIVND (reference sequence). The DNA for the CDR3 is TGTGCCAGTAGTATCGACAGGGGGCAGGGTGGCTACACCTTC. It encodes CASSIDRGQGGYTF.

The rearrangement uses TRBV7-9 and TRBJ1-3, with D maybe TRBD1 (6 bases). This CDR3 has 14 amino acids. Germline V gene data show CDR1 as SEHNR and CDR2 as FQNEAQ (reference sequence). Trimming shortened V by 5 bases and J by 0 bases, and 8 bases separated the two germline ends. DNA for the CDR3: TGTGCCAGCAGCCCAGGGGCCTCTGGAAACACCATATATTTT. This sequence encodes CASSPGASGNTIYF.

V gene TRBV28 combines with J gene TRBJ2-5; no reliable D call. Between the trimmed V and J ends, which lost 1 base and 5 bases, there was a span of 8 bases. CDR1 is MDHEN, CDR2 SYDVKM, per germline. This CDR3 has 13 residues. The CDR3 spells CASSLSRWETQYF. The CDR3 DNA reads as TGTGCCAGCAGTTTATCACGGTGGGAGACCCAGTACTTC. The full variable domain, completed using reference TRBV28 and TRBJ2-5, is DVKVTQSSRYLVKRTGEKVFLECVQDMDHENMFWYRQDPGLGLRLIYFSYDVKMKEKGDIPEGYSVSREKKERFSLILESASTNQTSMYLCASSLSRWETQYFGPGTRLLVL.

The chain's CDR3 is CASSDQGYADTQYF. DNA of the CDR3: TGTGCCAGCAGCGATCAGGGGTACGCAGATACGCAGTATTTT. This chain uses TRBV7-3 with TRBJ2-3; D is perhaps TRBD1 (6 bases). The germline CDR1 and CDR2 sequences are SGHTA and FQGTGA. The CDR3 spans 14 residues. Trimming shortened V by 5 bases and J by 4 bases, and 13 bases separated the two germline ends.

V gene TRBV11-2 combines with J gene TRBJ1-6; D not resolved. V dropped 6 bases and J dropped 0 bases, with 6 bases sitting between them. This CDR3 comprises 14 residues. Per the germline V gene, CDR1 is SGHAT and CDR2 is FQNNGV. The CDR3 bases are TGTGCCAGCAGACCTATCTCCTATAATTCACCCCTCCACTTT. This encodes CASRPISYNSPLHF.

The gene calls are TRBV6-5 and TRBJ2-7; D not resolved. Trimming stripped 6 bases from V and 7 bases from J, with 10 bases between. Germline CDR1 MNHEY, CDR2 SVGAGI. There are 11 residues in the CDR3. The CDR3 DNA follows: TGTGCCAGCAGAAGATACGTGGAGCAGTACTTC. Its translation: CASRRYVEQYF.

The V call is TRBV11-1, the J call TRBJ1-1, with 9 bases that match TRBD1. CDR1 and CDR2 (germline): SGHAT, FQDESV (reference sequence). The J segment lost 6 bases and the V segment lost 5 bases, leaving 7 bases of the junction unmatched. The CDR3 spans 14 residues. CDR3 DNA: TGTGCCAGCAGCCGGGGGACAGGGCTAGCTGAAGCTTTCTTT. It yields the protein CASSRGTGLAEAFF. The full variable domain, its missing parts supplied by reference TRBV11-1 and TRBJ1-1, is EAEVAQSPRYKITEKSQAVAFWCDPISGHATLYWYRQILGQGPELLVQFQDESVVDDSQLPKDRFSAERLKGVDSTLKIQPAELGDSAMYLCASSRGTGLAEAFFGQGTRLTVV.

The gene calls are TRBV28 and TRBJ2-1; maybe TRBD2 (5 bases). The V end was cut by 6 bases, the J end by 9 bases, with 12 bases between. The V gene's germline CDR1 is MDHEN and CDR2 SYDVKM. The CDR3 runs 12 residues. The CDR3 region has the DNA TGTGCCAGCAGCCCCAATCGGGGTGAGCAGTTCTTC. It yields the protein CASSPNRGEQFF.

This clone has just one count. CDR3 amino acids: CASSGGFGEQYF. In DNA form, the CDR3 reads TGTGCCAGCAGCGGGGGATTCGGCGAGCAGTACTTC. This chain links TRBV9 with TRBJ2-7; D unclear. The CDR3 extends over 12 amino acids. Germline CDR1 SGDLS, CDR2 YYNGEE. Deletions cut 3 bases from V and 6 bases from J, with 10 bases between.

The V call is TRBV27, the J call TRBJ1-6; possible D gene TRBD1, 6 bases. Germline loops: CDR1 MNHEY, CDR2 SMNVEV (reference sequence). The CDR3 runs 17 residues. V was pared by 2 bases and J by 11 bases, with 22 bases between. In nucleotides, the CDR3 is TGTGCCAGCAGTTTACAGGGGCCCTTCAAAATTCTGACACCCCTCCACTTT. Translating gives CASSLQGPFKILTPLHF.

The chain recombines TRBV9 with TRBJ1-1; D may be TRBD1 (5 bases). CDR3 length: 11 residues. CDR1 is SGDLS and CDR2 is YYNGEE in the germline V gene. The V and J ends lost 7 bases and 6 bases respectively, with 10 bases between them. CDR3 nucleotide sequence: TGTGCCAGCCCGGGGGACGCTGAAGCTTTCTTT. Residues: CASPGDAEAFF.

The rearrangement uses TRBV28 and TRBJ2-1, with TRBD1 matching over 10 bases. V gave up 10 bases and J gave up 4 bases; unmatched junction bases: 10. Germline V gives CDR1 MDHEN, CDR2 SYDVKM. The CDR3 spans 15 residues. The CDR3 nucleotides read TGTGCCACCGCCGGTGGGACAGGGGCATACAATGAGCAGTTCTTC. It is translated as CATAGGTGAYNEQFF.